Below, 13 T cell receptor beta chains from the same sample are listed, as sequenced in a study of blood T cell repertoires in COVID-19 (dated by TCRdb to the early 2020s). Library method: the immunoSEQ multiplex PCR assay. TCRdb limited this immuneACCESS table to in-frame rearrangements with V and J called. A share of clones is missing; checked studies link under half to unresolved V genes, and the rest is unexplained. The sample table holds tens of thousands of clones, of which around 86% were seen once. The ten largest clones represent 6.5% to 8.5% of the sample. The sample was peripheral blood. The origin of the receptors is a man between 65 and 80 years old with active COVID-19.

V gene TRBV4-2 combines with J gene TRBJ2-5; 11 positions agree with TRBD2. V was pared by 4 bases and J by 2 bases, with 3 bases of the junction left unmatched. The V gene's germline CDR1 is LGHNA and CDR2 YNFKEQ. CDR3 length: 15 residues. CDR3 bases: TGTGCCAGCAGCCCTGGGACTAGCGGTCAAGAGACCCAGTACTTC. This sequence encodes CASSPGTSGQETQYF.

The chain employs TRBV27 and TRBJ2-7; 7 bases are shared with TRBD1. The V segment lost 2 bases and the J segment 2 bases; nucleotides outside the gene matches: 3. From germline, CDR1 is MNHEY and CDR2 SMNVEV (reference sequence). The CDR3 extends over 14 amino acids. The CDR3 nucleotides read TGTGCCAGCAGTTTAGTTACAGGGGCCTACGAGCAGTACTTC. Translation: CASSLVTGAYEQYF.

The V gene is TRBV7-6, the J gene TRBJ1-1; a possible D gene is TRBD1 (6 bases). The CDR3 totals 16 residues. Looked up from germline, CDR1 is SGHVS and CDR2 is FNYEAQ. V gave up 1 base and J gave up 0 bases, with 12 bases separating them. CDR3 amino acids: CASSLGVTGVNTEAFF. DNA of the CDR3: TGTGCCAGCAGCTTAGGGGTGACAGGAGTGAACACTGAAGCTTTCTTT.

The gene calls are TRBV7-2 and TRBJ1-1; TRBD1 matches 8 bases. Germline assignment: CDR1 SGHTA and CDR2 FQGNSA. The CDR3 loop spans 15 amino acids. Unmatched junction bases numbered 4, after V lost 1 base and J lost 3 bases. CDR3 sequence (DNA): TGTGCCAGCAGCTTAGTCAGGGGGCGGTACACTGAAGCTTTCTTT. It specifies CASSLVRGRYTEAFF.

The rearrangement links TRBV14 to TRBJ1-2; no definite D call. The CDR3 is 14 residues long. Per the germline V gene, CDR1 is SGHDN and CDR2 is FVKESK. The V end lost 1 base, the J end lost 8 bases, and 14 bases lay between the germline ends. This CDR3 reads CASSQGFRTGGYTF. CDR3 DNA: TGTGCCAGCAGCCAAGGATTCAGGACTGGGGGCTACACCTTC.

The chain combines TRBV28 with TRBJ2-2; TRBD1 aligns across 10 bases. After removal of 6 bases from V and 4 bases from J, the junction contained 5 bases not matched to a gene. This CDR3 contains 15 residues. The V gene's germline CDR1 is MDHEN and CDR2 SYDVKM. The CDR3 sequence: CASSPRTGGTGELFF. The CDR3 DNA reads as TGTGCCAGCAGCCCTCGGACAGGGGGCACCGGGGAGCTGTTTTTT.

The chain recombines TRBV4-3 with TRBJ1-2; 8 bases agree with TRBD1. The germline V gene encodes CDR1 LGHNA and CDR2 YSLEER. This CDR3 has 16 residues. The V and J ends lost 5 bases and 0 bases, in that order; junction bases with no gene match: 8. In nucleotides, the CDR3 is TGCGCCAGCAGCTGGGACAGGCGACCGGCTAACTATGGCTACACCTTC. This translates into CASSWDRRPANYGYTF.

A single count supports this clone. The chain has TRBV25-1 and TRBJ1-6; possible D gene TRBD1, 6 bases. Trimming took 4 bases from V and 0 from J, leaving 13 bases between them. CDR3 length: 17 residues. The germline V gene has CDR1 MGHDK and CDR2 SYGVNS. The CDR3: CASSGVTGSSYNSPLHF. The CDR3 DNA reads TGTGCCAGCAGTGGGGTCACAGGGAGCTCCTATAATTCACCCCTCCACTTT.

The chain recombines TRBV4-1 with TRBJ1-6, with 11 bases aligning to TRBD1. The V segment lost 3 bases and the J segment 2 bases; nucleotides outside the gene matches: 3. This CDR3 region has 17 residues. Looked up from germline, CDR1 is MGHRA and CDR2 is YSYEKL. CDR3 nucleotides: TGCGCCAGCAGCCAGCCGGGACAGGGGGCCTATAATTCACCCCTCCACTTT. This sequence encodes CASSQPGQGAYNSPLHF.

This clone was seen more than once but under ten times. The chain combines TRBV4-3 with TRBJ2-7, with a possible D match to TRBD2 (6 bases). The germline V gene has CDR1 LGHNA and CDR2 YSLEER. Trimming removed 4 bases at V and 1 base at J, with 14 bases between. The CDR3 is 15 amino acids. The CDR3 is CASSLRDSPSYEQYF. CDR3 bases: TGCGCCAGCAGCCTCCGGGACTCACCTTCCTACGAGCAGTACTTC.

This clone was detected a few times. The chain joins TRBV27 to TRBJ1-1, with D perhaps TRBD1 (6 bases). The CDR3 contains 15 residues. Per the germline V gene, CDR1 is MNHEY and CDR2 is SMNVEV (reference sequence). V shed 7 bases and J shed 4 bases, with 19 bases lying between them. The CDR3: CASTLIGGAGTEAFF. DNA of the CDR3: TGTGCCAGCACCCTAATAGGGGGGGCAGGCACTGAAGCTTTCTTT.

The rearrangement uses TRBV23-1 and TRBJ1-5; 8 bases are shared with TRBD1. TRBV23-1 is recorded as an ORF, its role being uncertain. V trimming: 2 bases; J trimming: 0 bases; junction bases outside the gene matches: 9. This CDR3 is built from 18 residues. The CDR3 bases are TGCGCCAGCAGTCAACCTACGGACAGGGACTATAGCAATCAGCCCCAGCATTTT. Translating gives CASSQPTDRDYSNQPQHF.

The chain combines TRBV6-5 with TRBJ2-3; TRBD1 might be the D (6 bases). The CDR3 has 15 amino acids. Trimming pared 6 bases from V and 4 bases from J, leaving 17 bases between. Germline assignment: CDR1 MNHEY and CDR2 SVGAGI. CDR3 coding DNA: TGTGCCAGCAGGGGGGCTGGGACGGGTCCAGATACGCAGTATTTT. This codes for CASRGAGTGPDTQYF.